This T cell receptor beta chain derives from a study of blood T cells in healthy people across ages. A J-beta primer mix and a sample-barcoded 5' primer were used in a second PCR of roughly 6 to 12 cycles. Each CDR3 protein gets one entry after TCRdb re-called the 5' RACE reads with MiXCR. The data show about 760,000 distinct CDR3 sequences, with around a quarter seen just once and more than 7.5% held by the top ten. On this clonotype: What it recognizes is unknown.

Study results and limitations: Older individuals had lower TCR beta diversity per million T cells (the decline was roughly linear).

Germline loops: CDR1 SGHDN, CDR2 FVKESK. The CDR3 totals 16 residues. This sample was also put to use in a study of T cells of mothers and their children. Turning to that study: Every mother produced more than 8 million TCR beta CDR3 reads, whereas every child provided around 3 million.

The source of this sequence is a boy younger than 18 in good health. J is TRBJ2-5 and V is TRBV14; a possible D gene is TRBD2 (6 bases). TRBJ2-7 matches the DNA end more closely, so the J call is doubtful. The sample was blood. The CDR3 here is CASSPLPMRGRDEQYF. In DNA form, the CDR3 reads TGTGCCAGCAGCCCCCTTCCTATGCGGGGCCGCGACGAGCAGTACTTC.